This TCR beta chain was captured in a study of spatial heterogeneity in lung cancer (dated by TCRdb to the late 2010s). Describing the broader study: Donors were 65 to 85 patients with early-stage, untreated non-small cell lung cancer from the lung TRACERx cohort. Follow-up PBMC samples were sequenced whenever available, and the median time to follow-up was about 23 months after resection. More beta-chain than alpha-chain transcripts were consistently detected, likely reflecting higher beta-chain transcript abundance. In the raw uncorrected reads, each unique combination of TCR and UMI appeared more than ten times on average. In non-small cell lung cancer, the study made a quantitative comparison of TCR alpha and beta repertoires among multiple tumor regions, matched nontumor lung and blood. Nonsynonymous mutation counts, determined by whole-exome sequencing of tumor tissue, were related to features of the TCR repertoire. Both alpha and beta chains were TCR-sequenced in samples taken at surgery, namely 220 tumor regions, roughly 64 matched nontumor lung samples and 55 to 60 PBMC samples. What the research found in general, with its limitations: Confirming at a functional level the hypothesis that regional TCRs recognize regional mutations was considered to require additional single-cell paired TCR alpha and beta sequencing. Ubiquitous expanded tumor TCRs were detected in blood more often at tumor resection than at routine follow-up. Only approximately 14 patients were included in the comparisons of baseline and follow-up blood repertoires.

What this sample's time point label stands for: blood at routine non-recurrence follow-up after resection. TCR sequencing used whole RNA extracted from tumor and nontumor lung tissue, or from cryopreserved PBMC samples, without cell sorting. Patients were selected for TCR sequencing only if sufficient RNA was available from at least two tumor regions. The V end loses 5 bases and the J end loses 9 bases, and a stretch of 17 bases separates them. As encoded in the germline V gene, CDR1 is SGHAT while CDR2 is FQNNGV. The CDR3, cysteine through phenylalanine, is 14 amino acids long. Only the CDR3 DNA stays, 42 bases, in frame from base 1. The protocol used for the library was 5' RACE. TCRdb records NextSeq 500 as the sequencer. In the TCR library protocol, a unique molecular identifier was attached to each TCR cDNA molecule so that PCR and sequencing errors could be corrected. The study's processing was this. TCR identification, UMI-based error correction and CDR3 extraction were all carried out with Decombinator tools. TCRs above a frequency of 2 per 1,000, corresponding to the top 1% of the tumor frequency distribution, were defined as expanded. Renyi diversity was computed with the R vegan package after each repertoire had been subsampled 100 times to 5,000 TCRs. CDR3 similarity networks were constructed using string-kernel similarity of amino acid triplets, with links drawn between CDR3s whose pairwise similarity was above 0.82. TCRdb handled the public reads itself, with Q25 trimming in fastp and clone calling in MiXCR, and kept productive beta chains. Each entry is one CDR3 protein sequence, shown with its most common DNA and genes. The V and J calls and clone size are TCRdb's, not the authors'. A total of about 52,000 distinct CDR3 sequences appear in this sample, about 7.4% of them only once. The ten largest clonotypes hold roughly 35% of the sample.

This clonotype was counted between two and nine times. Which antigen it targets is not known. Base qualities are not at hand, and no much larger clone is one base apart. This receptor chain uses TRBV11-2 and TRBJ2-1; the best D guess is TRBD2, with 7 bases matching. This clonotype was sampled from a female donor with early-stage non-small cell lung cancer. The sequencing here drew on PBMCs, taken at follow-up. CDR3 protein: CASSPQPGGSEQFF. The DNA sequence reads TGTGCCAGCAGCCCCCAGCCGGGGGGCAGTGAGCAGTTCTTC.